The clone carrying this T cell receptor (beta chain) was observed a few times. Its antigen is not known. This sample stems from a study of T cell responses to AZD1222 COVID-19 vaccine. Overall study results and limits: Repertoire sampling occurred only after the peak T cell response. Clonal diversity was possibly underestimated; the donors were predominantly white British and more often female. After two AZD1222 doses, spike-specific TCR breadth and depth rose versus day 0.

Profiling relied on immunoSEQ multiplex PCR, and the TCRdb table lists in-frame clones only, not all of them. This sample carries 150,000 to 200,000 clones, 85% to 90% of them seen once, and the ten largest clones take more than 3.5%. V shed 4 bases and J shed 0 bases, with 13 bases lying between them. The CDR3 is 16 residues long. Germline values: CDR1 SGHTA, CDR2 FQGNSA. The chain is built from TRBV7-2 and TRBJ1-5; no reliable D call. The starting material was peripheral blood, obtained 28 days after the second dose of the MenACWY control vaccine. The source of this sequence is an adult who received the MenACWY meningococcal vaccine as a control. The CDR3 DNA sequence: TGTGCCAGCAGCTCGCACGCCTCGACTAGCAATCAGCCCCAGCATTTT. It is translated as CASSSHASTSNQPQHF.